This T cell receptor beta chain was captured by sequencing in a study of T cell changes during pregnancy in multiple sclerosis. Germline lookup yields CDR1 MGHRA and CDR2 YSYEKL. Trimming removed 0 bases at V and 5 bases at J, with 14 bases between. This CDR3 has 15 residues. Data came from immunoSEQ multiplex PCR; TCRdb stores just in-frame clones and leaves some out. The sample lists approximately 33,000 clones; about 90% were seen once. This clone is a singleton in its sample. V usage is TRBV4-1 and J usage is TRBJ2-7; perhaps TRBD2 as D (5 bases). Here the sequenced sample was CD4+ T cells from peripheral blood mononuclear cells, taken in the first trimester of pregnancy. The receptor's source is a female donor in good health, enrolled as a control in a pregnancy study. CDR3 loop: CASSQDPQWRDEQYF. Written as DNA, the CDR3 is TGCGCCAGCAGCCAAGACCCCCAGTGGCGGGACGAGCAGTACTTC.